The clone carrying this T cell receptor beta chain has just a few counts. Its antigen remains unidentified. The source of the sample is a study of cytomegalovirus exposure and HLA in healthy donors. General observations from the study: According to a subsequent analysis, TCR clusters from the first cohort were inclined to appear together in the 120 validation repertoires. Many donors shared some public TCRs, even though most TCR sequences were rare.

Profiling relied on immunoSEQ multiplex PCR, and the TCRdb table lists in-frame clones only, not all of them. The data contain 100,000 to 150,000 clones, under 90% of them singletons. Sequencing used PBMCs. This sequence originates from a man aged 25-45 years in good health and CMV-seronegative.

CDR3 sequence: CASSGTSRSRSEQFF. The DNA for the CDR3 is TGTGCCAGCAGTGGCACTAGCCGGTCCCGGAGTGAGCAGTTCTTC. V is TRBV6-4 and J is TRBJ2-1; D is possibly TRBD2 (6 bases). Deletions cut 4 bases from V and 9 bases from J, with 19 bases between. Germline CDR1 reads MRHNA; CDR2 reads SNTAGT. This CDR3 spans 15 amino acids.